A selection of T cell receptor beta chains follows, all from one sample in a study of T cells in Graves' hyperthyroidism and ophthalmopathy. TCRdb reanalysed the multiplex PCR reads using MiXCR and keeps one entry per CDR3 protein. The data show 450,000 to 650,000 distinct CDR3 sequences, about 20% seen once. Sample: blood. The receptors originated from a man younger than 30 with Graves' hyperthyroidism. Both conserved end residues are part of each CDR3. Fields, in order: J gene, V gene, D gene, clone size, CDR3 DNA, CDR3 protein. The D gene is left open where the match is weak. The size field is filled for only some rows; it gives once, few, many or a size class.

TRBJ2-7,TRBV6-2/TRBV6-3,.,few,TGTGCCAGCAGTGACCCCTTCAGCGGAGCTTACGAGCAGTACTTC,CASSDPFSGAYEQYF
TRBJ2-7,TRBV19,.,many,TGTGCCAGTAGTATAGGACGTCAGCTGGGGTACGAGCAGTACTTC,CASSIGRQLGYEQYF
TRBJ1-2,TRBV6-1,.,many,TGTGCCAGCAGTGAAGCTCACCTCTGGACAGTGAACTATGGCTACACCTTC,CASSEAHLWTVNYGYTF
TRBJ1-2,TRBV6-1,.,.,TGTGCCAGCGGGGGGGCAAGGGGCTACACCTTC,CASGGARGYTF
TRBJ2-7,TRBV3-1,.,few,TGTGCCAGCAGCCAAGGCCTCCTCCCTTTGCAGTACTTC,CASSQGLLPLQYF
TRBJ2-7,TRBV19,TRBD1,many,TGTGCCACAGGGGGCCCGATGGATCTCGAGCAGTACTTC,CATGGPMDLEQYF
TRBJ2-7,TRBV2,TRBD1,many,TGTGCCAGCAGTGAAGGCAGGGGGCTCTCCGAGCAGTACTTC,CASSEGRGLSEQYF
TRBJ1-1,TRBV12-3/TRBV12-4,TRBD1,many,TGTGCCAGCAGTTGGCAGGGGGAGGAAGCTTTCTTT,CASSWQGEEAFF
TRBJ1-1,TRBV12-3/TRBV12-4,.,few,TGTGCCAGCAGTTTATGGGGGGCACTGAACACTGAAGCTTTCTTT,CASSLWGALNTEAFF
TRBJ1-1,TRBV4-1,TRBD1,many,TGCGCCAGCAGCCAAGATGCAGGGGGCGGCACTGAAGCTTTCTTT,CASSQDAGGGTEAFF
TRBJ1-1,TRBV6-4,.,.,TGTGCCAGCAGCTCCGACAGGATAGATATGAACACTGAAGCTTTCTTT,CASSSDRIDMNTEAFF
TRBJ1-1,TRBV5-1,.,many,TGCGCCAGCGCGGGGGGAGGATCCACTGAAGCTTTCTTT,CASAGGGSTEAFF
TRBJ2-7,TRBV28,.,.,TGTGCCAGCACCCCGGGGGGACACGAGCTCTCCTACGAGCAGTACTTC,CASTPGGHELSYEQYF
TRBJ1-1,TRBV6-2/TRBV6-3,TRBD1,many,TGTGCCAGCCGGCTCCGGGACAGGGGGATTATGAGGACTGAAGCTTTCTTT,CASRLRDRGIMRTEAFF
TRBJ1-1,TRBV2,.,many,TGTGCCAGCAACTCTGGACAGACCAACACTGAAGCTTTCTTT,CASNSGQTNTEAFF
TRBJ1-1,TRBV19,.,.,TGTGCCAGTAGTATGGGGAGAGAGAACACTGAAGCTTTCTTT,CASSMGRENTEAFF
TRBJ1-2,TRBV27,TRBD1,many,TGTGCCAGCAGTTCACCCCTAACAGGGGACTATGGCTACACCTTC,CASSSPLTGDYGYTF
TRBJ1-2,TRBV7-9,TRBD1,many,TGTGCCAGCAGCTTAGCGGGACAGGGGGGCGAAGGCTACACCTTC,CASSLAGQGGEGYTF
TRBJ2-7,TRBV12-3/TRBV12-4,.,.,TGTGCCAGCAGTCGCCGGGACAATTTCTACGAGCAGTACTTC,CASSRRDNFYEQYF
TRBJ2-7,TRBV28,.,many,TGTGCCAGCAATCGGGCAGATCCTACCTACGAGCAGTACTTC,CASNRADPTYEQYF
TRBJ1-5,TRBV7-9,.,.,TGTGCCAGAAGCTTTGGAAGCAATCAGCCCCAGCATTTT,CARSFGSNQPQHF
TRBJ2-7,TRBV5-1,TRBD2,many,TGCGCCAGCAGCCCGGGACTAGCGGGGATGGGCGAGCAGTACTTC,CASSPGLAGMGEQYF
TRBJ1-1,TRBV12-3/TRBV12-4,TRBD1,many,TGTGCCACCTCAACAGGGGCTAACACTGAAGCTTTCTTT,CATSTGANTEAFF
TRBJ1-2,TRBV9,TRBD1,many,TGTGCCAGCAGCGCCTCCGGGACAGCATTATATGGCTACACCTTC,CASSASGTALYGYTF
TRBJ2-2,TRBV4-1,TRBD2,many,TGCGCCAGCAGCCAAGATGCGGGGGCGAACACCGGGGAGCTGTTTTTT,CASSQDAGANTGELFF
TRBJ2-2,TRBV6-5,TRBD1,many,TGTGCCAGCAGTTACGCCTCAAGGACAGGGGTCGGGGAGCTGTTTTTT,CASSYASRTGVGELFF
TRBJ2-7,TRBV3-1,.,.,TGTGCCAGCAGCCTTCCGGGGCCCTACCCCTACGAGCAGTACTTC,CASSLPGPYPYEQYF
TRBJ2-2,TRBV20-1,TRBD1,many,TGCAGTGCTAGAGCCAGGGACAGGACGTCAGGGGAGCTGTTTTTT,CSARARDRTSGELFF
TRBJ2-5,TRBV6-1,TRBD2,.,TGTGCCAGCTCACCGCAGGGAGCGGGGGGTGAGACCCAGTACTTC,CASSPQGAGGETQYF
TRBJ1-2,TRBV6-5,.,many,TGTGCCAGCAGTTACTCGAGGTTTTCCTATGGCTACACCTTC,CASSYSRFSYGYTF
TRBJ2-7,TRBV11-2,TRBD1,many,TGTGCCAGCAGCCGCGGGACAGGGGGCACATACTACGAGCAGTACTTC,CASSRGTGGTYYEQYF
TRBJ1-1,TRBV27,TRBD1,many,TGTGCCAGCAGTTCCCGGACAGGGGGCGCGTACACTGAAGCCTTCTTT,CASSSRTGGAYTEAFF
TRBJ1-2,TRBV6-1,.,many,TGTGCCAGCAGTAAACAGGGAAGGAGCTATGGCTACACCTTC,CASSKQGRSYGYTF
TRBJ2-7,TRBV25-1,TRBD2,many,TGTGCCAGCAGTGACGGGGGGAAGGACGAGCAGTACTTC,CASSDGGKDEQYF
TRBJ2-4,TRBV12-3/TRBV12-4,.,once,TGTGCCAGCAGTCCGACAGGGATACGGGAGTGGGCCAAAAACATTCAGTACTTC,CASSPTGIREWAKNIQYF
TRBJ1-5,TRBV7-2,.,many,TGTGCCAGCAGCACGGACCTCAATCAGCCCCAGCATTTT,CASSTDLNQPQHF
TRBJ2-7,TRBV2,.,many,TGTGCCAGCAGTTCCCGACAGGGAGGAGGGCAGTACTTC,CASSSRQGGGQYF
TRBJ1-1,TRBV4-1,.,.,TGCGCCAGCAGCCTACACGACGGCAAAGCTTTCTTT,CASSLHDGKAFF
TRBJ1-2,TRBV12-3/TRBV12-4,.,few,TGTGCCAGCAGTGCTACAGGGTTGACGCTGCTCACCTATGGCTACACCTTC,CASSATGLTLLTYGYTF
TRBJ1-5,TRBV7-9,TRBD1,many,TGTGCCAGCAGCTCAGGGGGCCTCGGAGAACAGCCCCAGCATTTT,CASSSGGLGEQPQHF
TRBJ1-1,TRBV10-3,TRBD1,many,TGTGCCATCAGCCGGGACAGGGACACTGAAGCTTTCTTT,CAISRDRDTEAFF
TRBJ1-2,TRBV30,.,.,TGTGCCTGGAGTACCCCCCCCCAATACGGGGGCTACACCTTC,CAWSTPPQYGGYTF
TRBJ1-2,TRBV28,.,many,TGTGCCAGCTTAGTCTCTTTCCCGACAGACAACTATGGCTACACCTTC,CASLVSFPTDNYGYTF
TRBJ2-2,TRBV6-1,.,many,TGTGCCAGCAGTGAAGCGGGAGGCGGTACCGGGGAGCTGTTTTTT,CASSEAGGGTGELFF
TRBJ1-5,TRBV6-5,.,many,TGTGCCAGCAGTTACGGACAGTCCAATCAGCCCCAGCATTTT,CASSYGQSNQPQHF
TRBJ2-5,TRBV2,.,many,TGTGCCAGCAGTGAGTTTAGACAAGAGACCCAGTACTTC,CASSEFRQETQYF
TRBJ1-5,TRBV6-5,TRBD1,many,TGTGCCAGCCGACAGGGATCGTTAGATCAGCCCCAGCATTTT,CASRQGSLDQPQHF
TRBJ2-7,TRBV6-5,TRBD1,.,TGTGCCAGCAGTTACACAGGGGGCAAACGCGAGCAGTACTTC,CASSYTGGKREQYF
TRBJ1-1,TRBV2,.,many,TGTGCCAGCAGTACGATTCGACACACTGAAGCTTTCTTT,CASSTIRHTEAFF
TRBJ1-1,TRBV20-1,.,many,TGCAGTGCTAGGGCACCTAACACTGAAGCTTTCTTT,CSARAPNTEAFF
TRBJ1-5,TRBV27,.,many,TGTGCCAGCAGTTCCTACAGGGAAGCCAATCAGCCCCAGCATTTT,CASSSYREANQPQHF
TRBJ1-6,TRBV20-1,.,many,TGCAGTGCTAGAGTTGGCAGGAGCTCCTATAATTCACCCCTCCACTTT,CSARVGRSSYNSPLHF
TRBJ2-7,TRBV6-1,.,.,TGTGCCAGCAGTGAAGTTGGTGGGCCATCCTACGAGCAGTACTTC,CASSEVGGPSYEQYF
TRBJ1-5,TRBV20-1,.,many,TGCAGTGCTTCCTTCACAACAGGAGCCGATCAGCCCCAGCATTTT,CSASFTTGADQPQHF
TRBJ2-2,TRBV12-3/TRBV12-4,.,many,TGTGCCAGCACCCTAAGGGGGAATCAGGGCGGGGAGCTGTTTTTT,CASTLRGNQGGELFF
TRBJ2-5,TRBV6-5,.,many,TGTGCCAGCAGTTACTCTCCCAGAACGGAGACCCAGTACTTC,CASSYSPRTETQYF
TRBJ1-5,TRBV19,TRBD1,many,TGTGCCAGTAGTGTCGGACAGGCGGGTCAGCCCCAGCATTTT,CASSVGQAGQPQHF
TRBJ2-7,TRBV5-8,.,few,TGTGCCAGCAGCTGGCGGTCCTACGAGCAGTACTTC,CASSWRSYEQYF
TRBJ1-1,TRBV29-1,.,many,TGCAGCGTTTGGGGACACGTTCGTCCTGAAGCTTTCTTT,CSVWGHVRPEAFF